This is a list of T cell receptor beta chains from one sample in a study of molecular identifiers for immune sequencing clone quantification. MiXCR, applied by TCRdb to the PCR reads, yields one record per CDR3 protein. Of about 640,000 distinct CDR3 sequences in the sample, around 20% were seen once. Material for sequencing was naive CD8+ T cells from blood, with Jurkat cell RNA spiked in. The receptor source for this set is a human donor in good health. Some libraries in this study had Jurkat cell RNA spiked in. Both conserved end residues are part of each CDR3. D genes are given only for firm matches. Clone size is not always given. Where it is, it says once, few, many or a class for expanded clones.

length	J	size	D	V	CDR3	DNA
14	TRBJ2-7	many	-	TRBV7-2	CASLLGRSPYEQYF	TGTGCCAGCCTCCTTGGAAGGTCGCCCTACGAGCAGTACTTC
16	TRBJ1-3	many	-	TRBV6-5	CASSRGDPRPGNTIYF	TGTGCCAGCAGCCGCGGGGACCCCCGACCCGGAAACACCATATATTTT
16	TRBJ1-1	many	-	TRBV28	CASSLDWTWVHTEAFF	TGTGCCAGCAGTTTAGACTGGACATGGGTGCACACTGAAGCTTTCTTT
15	TRBJ2-7	few	-	TRBV3-1	CASSPLGEGFYEQYF	TGTGCCAGCAGCCCCCTGGGAGAGGGCTTCTACGAGCAGTACTTC
15	TRBJ2-7	many	TRBD1	TRBV25-1	CASSEPNGTVKWQYF	TGTGCCAGCAGTGAACCCAACGGGACAGTTAAGTGGCAGTACTTC
14	TRBJ1-4	many	TRBD1	TRBV4-3	CASSQVVGQEKLFF	TGCGCCAGCAGCCAAGTGGTGGGACAGGAAAAACTGTTTTTT
16	TRBJ1-5	few	TRBD1	TRBV19	CASSTPTGTADQPQHF	TGTGCCAGTAGTACCCCCACCGGGACAGCTGATCAGCCCCAGCATTTT
16	TRBJ2-7	few	TRBD2	TRBV5-6	CASSLYPSGSGYEQYF	TGTGCCAGCAGCTTGTACCCTAGCGGGAGTGGGTACGAGCAGTACTTC
14	TRBJ2-5	many	-	TRBV7-6	CASSPRQPGETQYF	TGTGCCAGCAGCCCCCGACAGCCCGGAGAGACCCAGTACTTC
16	TRBJ2-1	many	-	TRBV5-1	CASSPRTSTAYNEQFF	TGCGCCAGCAGCCCGCGGACCTCGACAGCTTACAATGAGCAGTTCTTC
15	TRBJ2-3	many	-	TRBV5-1	CASSLELPSLDTQYF	TGCGCCAGCAGCTTGGAGCTACCATCTCTGGATACGCAGTATTTT
16	TRBJ2-2	-	-	TRBV28	CASSPAGGLDTGELFF	TGTGCCAGCAGCCCCGCCGGTGGGTTGGACACCGGGGAGCTGTTTTTT
15	TRBJ1-4	many	-	TRBV12-3/TRBV12-4	CASSTGQPLNEKLFF	TGTGCCAGCAGTACAGGACAGCCACTAAATGAAAAACTGTTTTTT
15	TRBJ1-1	many	TRBD1	TRBV7-9	CASTNPGTVNTEAFF	TGTGCCAGCACCAACCCCGGGACAGTTAACACTGAAGCTTTCTTT
15	TRBJ2-7	few	-	TRBV21-1	CASSTRTSGMRVQYF	TGTGCCAGCAGCACACGGACTAGCGGGATGAGGGTGCAGTACTTC
15	TRBJ1-5	few	-	TRBV6-5	CASSRSQGGAQPQHF	TGTGCCAGCAGTCGATCTCAAGGGGGGGCCCAGCCCCAGCATTTT
16	TRBJ2-3	many	TRBD2	TRBV3-1	CASSELAGAFTDTQYF	TGTGCCAGCAGCGAGCTAGCGGGGGCGTTCACAGATACGCAGTATTTT
15	TRBJ1-4	many	-	TRBV6-2/TRBV6-3	CASLTGTPSNEKLFF	TGTGCCAGCTTAACCGGGACACCGTCGAATGAAAAACTGTTTTTT
14	TRBJ2-6	many	-	TRBV6-2/TRBV6-3	CASSWSSGANVLTF	TGTGCCAGCAGTTGGAGCTCTGGGGCCAACGTCCTGACTTTC
15	TRBJ1-4	-	-	TRBV5-6	CASTALGTTNEKLFF	TGTGCCAGCACTGCCCTGGGCACAACTAATGAAAAACTGTTTTTT
14	TRBJ1-1	-	-	TRBV6-5	CASSYTGLGTEAFF	TGTGCCAGCAGTTACACAGGGTTGGGCACTGAAGCTTTCTTT
14	TRBJ2-7	-	-	TRBV20-1	CSARDRSPGYEQYF	TGCAGTGCTAGAGATCGTTCCCCGGGCTACGAGCAGTACTTC
16	TRBJ2-7	many	TRBD1	TRBV7-2	CASSSDRTGLSYEQYF	TGTGCCAGCAGCTCAGACCGGACAGGTCTTTCCTACGAGCAGTACTTC
14	TRBJ2-7	many	-	TRBV6-1	CASSVGTTYYEQYF	TGTGCCAGCAGTGTTGGGACAACCTACTACGAGCAGTACTTC
13	TRBJ2-3	-	-	TRBV3-1	CASSPSTTDTQYF	TGTGCCAGCAGCCCCAGTACCACAGATACGCAGTATTTT
12	TRBJ2-7	many	-	TRBV30	CAWSVWGNEQYF	TGTGCCTGGAGTGTCTGGGGAAACGAGCAGTACTTC
13	TRBJ2-7	many	-	TRBV18	CASSPPSQYEQYF	TGTGCCAGCTCACCACCTTCGCAGTACGAGCAGTACTTC
14	TRBJ2-1	few	TRBD2	TRBV12-3/TRBV12-4	CASRPTSGGDEQFF	TGTGCCAGCAGGCCCACTAGCGGGGGGGATGAGCAGTTCTTC
14	TRBJ2-3	many	-	TRBV7-6	CASSPRSGTDTQYF	TGTGCCAGCAGCCCCCGCTCGGGCACAGATACGCAGTATTTT
15	TRBJ2-1	few	TRBD2	TRBV7-3	CASSSPGTSEDEQFF	TGTGCCAGCAGCTCACCCGGGACTAGCGAGGATGAGCAGTTCTTC
16	TRBJ2-2	-	-	TRBV7-3	CASSFDGTYNTGELFF	TGTGCCAGCAGCTTTGACGGGACATACAACACCGGGGAGCTGTTTTTT
13	TRBJ2-2	many	-	TRBV6-5	CASSYSNYRELFF	TGTGCCAGCAGTTACTCGAACTACAGGGAGCTGTTTTTT
15	TRBJ2-5	many	-	TRBV25-1	CASSDPTFSRETQYF	TGTGCCAGCAGTGACCCAACTTTTAGCAGAGAGACCCAGTACTTC
13	TRBJ2-7	-	TRBD1	TRBV19	CASSIQQGVEQYF	TGTGCCAGTAGTATCCAACAGGGGGTCGAGCAGTACTTC
14	TRBJ2-7	many	-	TRBV5-1	CASSFEGFPYEQYF	TGCGCCAGCAGCTTTGAAGGTTTCCCCTACGAGCAGTACTTC
15	TRBJ2-7	many	TRBD2	TRBV20-1	CSASPQLAPSYEQYF	TGCAGTGCTAGCCCGCAACTAGCGCCGTCCTACGAGCAGTACTTC
13	TRBJ2-7	many	TRBD2	TRBV7-2	CASSLLAGSEQYF	TGTGCCAGCAGCTTACTAGCGGGATCCGAGCAGTACTTC
16	TRBJ2-7	few	-	TRBV4-3	CASSQDRIGSGGEQYF	TGCGCCAGCAGCCAAGATCGGATAGGGTCCGGAGGAGAGCAGTACTTC
13	TRBJ2-1	many	-	TRBV12-3/TRBV12-4	CASSLSLGNEQFF	TGTGCCAGCAGCCTCTCCCTGGGGAATGAGCAGTTCTTC
13	TRBJ1-5	-	-	TRBV30	CAWGEEGNQPQHF	TGTGCCTGGGGTGAGGAAGGGAACCAGCCCCAGCATTTT
19	TRBJ2-5	many	TRBD2	TRBV4-1	CASSQGPGTSGMGVETQYF	TGCGCCAGCAGCCAAGGACCCGGGACTAGCGGAATGGGGGTAGAGACCCAGTACTTC
15	TRBJ2-7	-	-	TRBV9	CASSVGGAPSYEQYF	TGTGCCAGCAGCGTAGGGGGGGCTCCCTCCTACGAGCAGTACTTC
14	TRBJ2-2	-	-	TRBV19	CASSGAGMVGELFF	TGTGCCAGTAGTGGCGCGGGGATGGTGGGGGAGCTGTTTTTT
14	TRBJ1-2	many	-	TRBV5-6	CASSLSGLTYGYTF	TGTGCCAGCAGCTTGAGTGGATTGACCTATGGCTACACCTTC
14	TRBJ2-7	many	-	TRBV15	CATRDLGATYEQYF	TGTGCCACGCGAGATTTGGGGGCGACCTACGAGCAGTACTTC
16	TRBJ2-1	few	TRBD2	TRBV28	CASNTAHSGSSDEQFF	TGTGCCAGCAATACGGCACACAGCGGGAGTTCTGATGAGCAGTTCTTC
15	TRBJ2-2	few	TRBD1	TRBV19	CASKVGDRGAGELFF	TGTGCCAGTAAGGTCGGGGACAGGGGTGCCGGGGAGCTGTTTTTT
17	TRBJ2-2	many	-	TRBV3-1	CASSLHLDSANTGELFF	TGTGCCAGCAGCCTCCATCTTGACAGTGCGAACACCGGGGAGCTGTTTTTT
12	TRBJ1-2	-	-	TRBV3-1	CASSPRRGGYTF	TGTGCCAGCAGCCCCAGGCGGGGTGGCTACACCTTC
17	TRBJ2-4	many	TRBD2	TRBV20-1	CSARDGGLAGGRGIQYF	TGCAGTGCTAGAGATGGGGGACTAGCGGGAGGAAGGGGCATTCAGTACTTC
15	TRBJ2-3	many	TRBD1	TRBV5-6	CASSQNRGPADTQYF	TGTGCCAGCAGCCAGAACAGGGGGCCGGCAGATACGCAGTATTTT
15	TRBJ2-5	many	-	TRBV5-5	CASSQPGRSQETQYF	TGTGCCAGCAGCCAACCTGGGAGATCGCAAGAGACCCAGTACTTC